The source of this TCR beta chain is a study of CD8 T cells in ankylosing spondylitis. The study's findings and limits: Reactive arthritis synovial fluid and blood previously showed some of these motif variants. Disease-associated clones were CD8+ and fairly uncommon in peripheral blood. Significantly higher representation of disease-linked clones was reported for matched ankylosing spondylitis synovial fluid. Characteristic of ankylosing spondylitis blood, it appeared, was a TCR beta motif comprising 7 to 9 highly homologous variants.

This clonotype was counted at least ten times. What it binds is unknown. The CDR3 is made up of 12 amino acids. Trimming cost V 4 bases and J 10 bases; bases outside gene matches: 7. Germline values: CDR1 SGHDT, CDR2 YYEEEE. Generation of TCR beta libraries employed quantitative 5'-RACE incorporating molecular barcodes. TCRdb called the 5' RACE reads again in MiXCR, with one record for every CDR3 protein. Altogether fewer than 750,000 distinct CDR3 sequences are present, around 20% being singletons, with the ten largest covering around 19%. Sample: blood, either unsorted or a sorted T cell fraction (not recorded which). The rearrangement uses TRBV5-6 and TRBJ1-1; 7 nucleotides align to TRBD1. This TCR derives from a male donor with ankylosing spondylitis. CDR3 loop: CASSAGQVVAFF. CDR3 bases: TGTGCCAGCAGCGCTGGACAGGTTGTAGCTTTCTTT.